The clone carrying this T cell receptor (beta chain) was recorded at least ten times. Its antigen is not identified. Uncontrolled infections, pregnancy, lactation or other autoimmune diseases led to patient exclusion. The CDR3 contains 15 residues. Germline assignment: CDR1 DFQATT and CDR2 SNEGSKA (reference sequence). Trimming took 2 bases from V and 7 from J, leaving 20 bases between them. The data belong to a study of Graves' ophthalmopathy and Graves' hyperthyroidism. About the study: Sampling took place at initial diagnosis, with peripheral blood obtained before any treatment. Study-wide results and caveats: Blood was where most expanded thyroid clonotypes above 0.001 frequency also turned up.

Amplification of TCR beta CDR3 regions used RNA transcripts. Second-round multiplex PCR came after first-round RT-PCR with HTBI primers. TCRdb passed the multiplex PCR reads through MiXCR, listing each CDR3 protein once. The table has roughly 160,000 distinct CDR3 sequences, over 35% seen once. The sample was peripheral blood. This clonotype was obtained from a woman aged 40-49 years with Graves' ophthalmopathy. The J gene is TRBJ1-2, the V gene TRBV20-1; D is perhaps TRBD1 (6 bases). In DNA, the CDR3 is TGCAGTGCTAGAAACGGACAGCACCCCAAGGGTGGCTACACCTTC. This gives the protein CSARNGQHPKGGYTF.